This is a list of T cell receptor beta chains from one sample in a study of response to subunit inactivated influenza vaccine. TCRdb itself ran the RT-PCR reads through MiXCR, one entry per CDR3 protein. The sample comprises about 700,000 distinct CDR3 sequences, about 14% of which are singletons, and less than 9% rests with the top ten. The input for sequencing was PBMCs from blood, taken 14 to 15 days before vaccination. These receptors all come from a man between 45 and 60 years old who received an inactivated influenza vaccine. The CDR3 runs from the conserved cysteine through the conserved F or W. Where a row states a size, it is once, few, many or the class of an expanded clone; other rows omit it.

>-|TRBV7-8
CASSPRASGGPRETQYF
>-|TRBV12-3/TRBV12-4
CASSDVGGQQRYF
>-|TRBV12-3/TRBV12-4
CASSSPGQGEDTQYF
>few|TRBV6-7
CASSRFDRGAYYGYTF
>many|TRBV5-1
CASSSSGQGIYNEQFF
>-|TRBV28
CASSQGGPNEKLFF
>few|TRBV4-3
CASSQEQLGGGANVLTF
>-|TRBV4-1
CASSQEGAQNQPQHF
>-|TRBV20-1
CSPKPDLLAGGPGGEQFF
>few|TRBV29-1
CSVRADGVRLEQYF
>-|TRBV7-9
CASSLDRSLSYEQYF
>once|TRBV7-9
CASSPLWRLAGSNEQFF
>-|TRBV20-1
CSARDAGRRVFSTDTQYF
>few|TRBV29-1
CSVRQGLSTEAFF
>-|TRBV11-2
CASRPTSGSNGDTQYF
>-|TRBV24-1
CATSAGGSYEQYF
>many|TRBV27
CASSLWAGTNTQYF
>-|TRBV30
CAWSVLAGQGGETQYF
>-|TRBV7-9
CASSPRQGLVIYNEQFF
>-|TRBV10-3
CAISETENYGYTF
>few|TRBV29-1
CSVEPGTGSGNTIYF
>-|TRBV7-9
CASSSKNRAYSNQPQHF
>few|TRBV6-5
CASSYPILGTGDETQYF
>medium-sized|TRBV24-1
CATSAGHEQYF
>few|TRBV5-1
CASSRGTGSTDTQYF
>few|TRBV19
CASSIWGGVHQPQHF
>few|TRBV7-2
CASSLVGTGNPGELFF
>-|TRBV12-3/TRBV12-4
CASSFGGQGYEQYF
>few|TRBV20-1
CSATEEGTSYEQYF
>-|TRBV29-1
CSVDGQGVDTDTQYF
>few|TRBV20-1
CSARTIRANYGYTF
>few|TRBV3-1
CASSHSGSRQETQYF